The 17 T cell receptor beta chains below come from one sample, sequenced in a study of a mutant IDH1 vaccine in newly diagnosed glioma. Time point described: week 35, safety follow-up. Every vaccination contained 300 ug of the mutant IDH1 20-mer peptide and was paired with topical imiquimod. Sequenced by immunoSEQ multiplex PCR; TCRdb stores in-frame clones only, minus some. The sample records roughly 52,000 clones, about 82% being singletons. These receptors lack a known antigen. The sequences come from PBMCs, collected from a glioma patient whose treatment included an IDH1 peptide vaccine. Source of these receptors: a man between 35 and 55 years old with glioma.

The V gene is TRBV7-9, the J gene TRBJ2-3, with D maybe TRBD2 (5 bases). CDR1 and CDR2 (germline): SEHNR, FQNEAQ (reference sequence). CDR3 length: 12 amino acids. Trimming shortened V by 5 bases and J by 9 bases, and 12 bases separated the two germline ends. The CDR3 DNA sequence: TGTGCCAGCAGCGAATGGGAGTTGACGCAGTATTTT. This encodes CASSEWELTQYF.

This rearrangement joins TRBV18 to TRBJ1-3; no clear D. With 2 bases removed from V and 4 bases from J, the gap between germline ends came to 12 bases. The germline V gene encodes CDR1 KGHSH and CDR2 LQKENI. This CDR3 is 15 amino acids long. CDR3 DNA: TGTGCCAGCTCACCAACGTCGACTACGGGAAACACCATATATTTT. It codes for CASSPTSTTGNTIYF.

This chain uses TRBV11-3 with TRBJ2-4; unclear D gene. Trimming left V 5 bases short and J 0 bases short, with 5 bases between. Germline V lookup: CDR1 SGHNT, CDR2 YENEEA. The CDR3 is 13 residues long. The CDR3 DNA reads as TGTGCCAGCAGCGAGGTAGCCAAAAACATTCAGTACTTC. Translating it yields CASSEVAKNIQYF. Full variable domain (rest looked up from reference TRBV11-3 and TRBJ2-4): EAGVVQSPRYKIIEKKQPVAFWCNPISGHNTLYWYLQNLGQGPELLIRYENEEAVDDSQLPKDRFSAERLKGVDSTLKIQPAELGDSAVYLCASSEVAKNIQYFGAGTRLSVL.

The chain joins TRBV7-8 to TRBJ1-1; 8 bases match TRBD1. Losses at the gene ends were 5 bases for V and 1 base for J; bases not matched to a gene: 6. Germline V gene data show CDR1 as SGHVS and CDR2 as FQNEAQ. The CDR3 totals 15 residues. This chain's CDR3 is CASSRRGQENTEAFF. CDR3 bases: TGTGCCAGCAGCCGCCGGGGACAGGAGAACACTGAAGCTTTCTTT.

This clone was recorded a few times. The chain has TRBV6-5 and TRBJ2-1; TRBD1 aligns across 10 bases. The CDR3 is made up of 14 amino acids. From germline, CDR1 is MNHEY and CDR2 SVGAGI. Unmatched junction bases numbered 4, after V lost 5 bases and J lost 6 bases. The chain's CDR3 is CASSTRTGGNEQFF. The DNA of the CDR3 is TGTGCCAGCAGTACCAGGACAGGGGGCAATGAGCAGTTCTTC.

The CDR3 protein is CASSPRTGTLYEQYF. For the CDR3, the DNA is TGTGCCAGCAGCCCCCGGACAGGGACCCTCTACGAGCAGTACTTC. This rearrangement joins TRBV7-9 to TRBJ2-7, with 8 nucleotides matching TRBD1. CDR1 is SEHNR, CDR2 FQNEAQ, per germline (reference sequence). V lost 5 bases to trimming and J lost 3 bases; unmatched junction nucleotides: 9. This CDR3 is 15 amino acids long.

V gene TRBV19 combines with J gene TRBJ1-2; D is unresolved. Germline CDR1 LNHDA, CDR2 SQIVND (reference sequence). Between the trimmed V and J ends, which lost 3 bases and 3 bases, there was a span of 11 bases. This CDR3 region has 14 residues. For the CDR3, the DNA is TGTGCCAGTAGTATCCGGGGTGCAGACTATGGCTACACCTTC. Translating gives CASSIRGADYGYTF.

The rearrangement uses TRBV6-6 and TRBJ1-3, with D possibly being TRBD1 (6 bases). The V end was cut by 0 bases, the J end by 3 bases, with 6 bases between. The CDR3 has 14 residues. Germline values: CDR1 MNHNY, CDR2 SVGAGI (reference sequence). The CDR3 reads CASSYSDSGNTIYF. In DNA, the CDR3 is TGTGCCAGCAGTTACTCGGACAGTGGAAACACCATATATTTT.

The V call is TRBV28, the J call TRBJ1-2; D is possibly TRBD1 (5 bases). This CDR3 has 15 residues. The germline gives CDR1 MDHEN, CDR2 SYDVKM. Trimming took off 5 bases at V and 2 bases at J, with 15 bases between the two ends. In DNA form, the CDR3 reads TGTGCCAGCAGTCAAACAGGCACAGGCAACTATGGCTACACCTTC. Translation gives CASSQTGTGNYGYTF.

The chain uses TRBV29-1 and TRBJ2-7; D is possibly TRBD1 (6 bases). The V gene's germline CDR1 is SQVTM and CDR2 ANQGSEA. The CDR3 runs 13 residues. Trimming cost V 0 bases and J 6 bases, with 12 bases left between them. This chain's CDR3 is CSVEETGTGEQYV. CDR3 sequence (DNA): TGCAGCGTTGAAGAAACAGGGACCGGCGAGCAGTACGTC.

The chain is built from TRBV9 and TRBJ2-3; TRBD1 agrees at 8 bases. After removal of 2 bases from V and 3 bases from J, the junction contained 5 bases not matched to a gene. Germline-derived CDR1 and CDR2 are SGDLS and YYNGEE. The CDR3 loop spans 15 amino acids. The CDR3 loop is CASSVRQGYTDTQYF. In DNA form, the CDR3 reads TGTGCCAGCAGCGTGAGACAGGGGTATACAGATACGCAGTATTTT.

The chain couples TRBV11-3 to TRBJ1-1; D remains unclear. The V end was cut by 5 bases, the J end by 2 bases, with 18 bases between. CDR1 and CDR2 from the germline V gene are SGHNT and YENEEA. CDR3 length: 16 residues. The DNA for the CDR3 is TGTGCCAGCAGCCCCTCCCGGGTTGTGTTTAACACTGAAGCTTTCTTT. Its protein product is CASSPSRVVFNTEAFF.

This chain links TRBV7-2 with TRBJ2-1, with a weak D call TRBD2 (6 bases). Germline loops: CDR1 SGHTA, CDR2 FQGNSA. V gave up 4 bases and J gave up 10 bases, with 11 bases separating them. CDR3 length: 12 amino acids. Written as DNA, the CDR3 is TGTGCCAGCAGCTCGGGACTGGCCGAGCAGTTCTTC. Translation: CASSSGLAEQFF. Looking up the rest from reference TRBV7-2 and TRBJ2-1 gives the full variable domain: GAGVSQSPSNKVTEKGKDVELRCDPISGHTALYWYRQSLGQGLEFLIYFQGNSAPDKSGLPSDRFSAERTGGSVSTLTIQRTQQEDSAVYLCASSSGLAEQFFGPGTRLTVL.

The V gene is TRBV30, the J gene TRBJ1-1; no reliable D call. The CDR3 is 13 amino acids. The V gene lost 4 bases and the J gene lost 5 bases, with 14 bases spanning the gap. The germline CDR1 and CDR2 sequences are GTSNPN and SVGIG (reference sequence). In nucleotides, the CDR3 is TGTGCCTGGAATAGTCTTCCAGGAACTGAAGCTTTCTTT. Translating gives CAWNSLPGTEAFF.

V usage is TRBV6-5 and J usage is TRBJ1-5; 7 bases are shared with TRBD1. This CDR3 has 14 amino acids. V shed 10 bases and J 2 bases; nucleotides not matched to a gene: 8. Germline V gene data show CDR1 as MNHEY and CDR2 as SVGAGI. The chain's CDR3 is CATRGGGGNQPQHF. The CDR3 DNA is TGTGCCACCAGGGGGGGCGGCGGCAATCAGCCCCAGCATTTT.

J is TRBJ2-7 and V is TRBV11-2, with 11 nucleotides matching TRBD2. This CDR3 has 15 amino acids. CDR1 and CDR2 from the germline V gene are SGHAT and FQNNGV. With 5 bases clipped from V and 2 bases from J, the junction kept 5 bases outside the gene matches. In DNA form, the CDR3 reads TGTGCCAGCAGCGCCGGGACTAGCGGTACCTACGAGCAGTACTTC. Protein product: CASSAGTSGTYEQYF.

J is TRBJ1-2 and V is TRBV5-8; 10 nucleotides line up with TRBD1. With V trimmed by 4 bases and J by 6 bases, 12 bases remained unmatched. In germline, CDR1 is SGHTS, CDR2 YDEGEE. The CDR3 has 16 amino acids. The CDR3 DNA is TGTGCCAGCAGCCCCATACCTCCGACAGGGGGCCATGGCTACACCTTC. Translation: CASSPIPPTGGHGYTF.